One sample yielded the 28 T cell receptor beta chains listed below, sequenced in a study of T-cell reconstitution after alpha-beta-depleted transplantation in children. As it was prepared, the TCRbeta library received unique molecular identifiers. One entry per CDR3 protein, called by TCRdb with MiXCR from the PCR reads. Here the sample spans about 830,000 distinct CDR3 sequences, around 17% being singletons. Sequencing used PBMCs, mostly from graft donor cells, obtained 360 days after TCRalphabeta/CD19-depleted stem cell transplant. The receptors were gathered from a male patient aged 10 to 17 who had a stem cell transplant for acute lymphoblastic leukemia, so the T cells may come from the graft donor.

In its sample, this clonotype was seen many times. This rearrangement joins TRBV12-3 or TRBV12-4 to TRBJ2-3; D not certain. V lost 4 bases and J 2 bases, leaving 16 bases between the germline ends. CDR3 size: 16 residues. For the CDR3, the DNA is TGTGCCAGCAGTTCTCCTTTCCTCCACAACACAGATACGCAGTATTTT. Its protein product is CASSSPFLHNTDTQYF.

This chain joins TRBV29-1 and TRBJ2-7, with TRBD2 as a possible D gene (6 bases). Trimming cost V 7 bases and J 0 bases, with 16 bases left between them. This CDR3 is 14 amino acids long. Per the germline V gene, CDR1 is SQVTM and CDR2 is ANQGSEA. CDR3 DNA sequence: TGCAGCGCTCGTTCACTAGCTGACTCCTACGAGCAGTACTTC. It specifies CSARSLADSYEQYF.

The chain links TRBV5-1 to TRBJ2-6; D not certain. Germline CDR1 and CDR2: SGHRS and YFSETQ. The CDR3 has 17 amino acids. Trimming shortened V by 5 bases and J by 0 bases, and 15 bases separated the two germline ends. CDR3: CASSEQPRISGANVLTF. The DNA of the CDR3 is TGCGCCAGCAGTGAACAGCCAAGGATCTCTGGGGCCAACGTCCTGACTTTC.

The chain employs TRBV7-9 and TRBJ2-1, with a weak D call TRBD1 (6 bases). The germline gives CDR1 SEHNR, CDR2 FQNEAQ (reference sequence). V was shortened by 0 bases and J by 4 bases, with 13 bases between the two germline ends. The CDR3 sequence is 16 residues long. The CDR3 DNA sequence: TGTGCCAGCAGCTTAGCAGGACAGCCCCTATACAATGAGCAGTTCTTC. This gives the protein CASSLAGQPLYNEQFF.

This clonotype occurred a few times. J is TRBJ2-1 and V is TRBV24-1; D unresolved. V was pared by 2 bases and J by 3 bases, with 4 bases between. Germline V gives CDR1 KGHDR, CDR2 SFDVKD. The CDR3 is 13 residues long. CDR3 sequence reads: CATSDSDYNEQFF. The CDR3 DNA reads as TGTGCCACCAGTGATTCGGACTACAATGAGCAGTTCTTC.

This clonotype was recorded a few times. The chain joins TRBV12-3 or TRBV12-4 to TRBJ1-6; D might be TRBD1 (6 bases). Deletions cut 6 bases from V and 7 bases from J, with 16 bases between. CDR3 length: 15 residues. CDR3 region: CASRLGTIGNSPLHF. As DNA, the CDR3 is TGTGCCAGCAGACTTGGGACAATTGGCAATTCACCCCTCCACTTT.

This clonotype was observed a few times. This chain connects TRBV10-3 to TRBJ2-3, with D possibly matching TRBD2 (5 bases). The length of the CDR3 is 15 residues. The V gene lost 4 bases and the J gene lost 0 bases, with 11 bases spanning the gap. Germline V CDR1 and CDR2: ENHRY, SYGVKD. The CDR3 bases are TGTGCCATCAGTGTGGGAGCGGCTAGCACAGATACGCAGTATTTT. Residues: CAISVGAASTDTQYF.

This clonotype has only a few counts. CDR3 amino acids: CTSSKTSGATYEQYF. CDR3 coding DNA: TGCACCAGCTCGAAGACTAGCGGAGCAACCTACGAGCAGTACTTC. The rearrangement uses TRBV1 and TRBJ2-7; the D call of TRBD2 is as the table states it, not checked on the DNA. TRBV1 is a pseudogene. The CDR3 consists of 15 residues.

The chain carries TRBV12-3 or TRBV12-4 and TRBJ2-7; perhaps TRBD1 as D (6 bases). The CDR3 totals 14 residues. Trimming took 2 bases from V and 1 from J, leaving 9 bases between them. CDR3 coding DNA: TGTGCCAGCAGTTTACCTGACAGGTCCTACGAGCAGTACTTC. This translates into CASSLPDRSYEQYF.

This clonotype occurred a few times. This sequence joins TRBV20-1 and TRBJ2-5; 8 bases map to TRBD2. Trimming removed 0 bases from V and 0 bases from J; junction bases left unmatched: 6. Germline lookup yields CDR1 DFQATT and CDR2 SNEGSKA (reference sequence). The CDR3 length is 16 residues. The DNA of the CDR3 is TGCAGTGCTAGAGATTATCGAGCGGGAGACCAAGAGACCCAGTACTTC. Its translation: CSARDYRAGDQETQYF.

The CDR3 region is CSVERLAGAGELFF. The CDR3 region has the DNA TGCAGCGTTGAAAGGCTAGCGGGGGCCGGGGAGCTGTTTTTT. The chain employs TRBV29-1 and TRBJ2-2; 10 bases map to TRBD2. This CDR3 comprises 14 residues. V dropped 2 bases and J dropped 6; count of bases not matched to a gene: 3. The germline gives CDR1 SQVTM, CDR2 ANQGSEA.

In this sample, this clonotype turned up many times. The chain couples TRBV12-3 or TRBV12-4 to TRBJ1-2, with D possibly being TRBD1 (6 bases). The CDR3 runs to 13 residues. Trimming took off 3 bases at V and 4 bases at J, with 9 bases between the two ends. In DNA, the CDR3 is TGTGCCAGCAGTTTTTCCAGGGGCTATGGCTACACCTTC. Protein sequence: CASSFSRGYGYTF.

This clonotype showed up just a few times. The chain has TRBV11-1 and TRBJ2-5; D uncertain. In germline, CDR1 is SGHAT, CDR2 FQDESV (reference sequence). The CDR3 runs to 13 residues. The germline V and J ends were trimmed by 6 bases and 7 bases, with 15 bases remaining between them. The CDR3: CASRLSDLGTQYF. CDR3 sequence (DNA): TGTGCCAGCAGGTTATCTGACCTGGGGACCCAGTACTTC.

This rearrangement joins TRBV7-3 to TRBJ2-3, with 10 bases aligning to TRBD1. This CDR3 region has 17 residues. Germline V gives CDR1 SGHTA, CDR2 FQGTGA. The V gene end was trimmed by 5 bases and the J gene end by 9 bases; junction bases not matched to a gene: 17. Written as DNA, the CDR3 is TGTGCCAGCAGCCCCCGAACCCCGGACAGGGGGACGAGAACGCAGTATTTT. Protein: CASSPRTPDRGTRTQYF.

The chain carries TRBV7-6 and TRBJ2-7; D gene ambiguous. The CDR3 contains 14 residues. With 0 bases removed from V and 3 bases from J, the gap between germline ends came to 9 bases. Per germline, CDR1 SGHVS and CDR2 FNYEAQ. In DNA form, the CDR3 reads TGTGCCAGCAGCTTAGCGGGTCAGCACTACGAGCAGTACTTC. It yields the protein CASSLAGQHYEQYF.

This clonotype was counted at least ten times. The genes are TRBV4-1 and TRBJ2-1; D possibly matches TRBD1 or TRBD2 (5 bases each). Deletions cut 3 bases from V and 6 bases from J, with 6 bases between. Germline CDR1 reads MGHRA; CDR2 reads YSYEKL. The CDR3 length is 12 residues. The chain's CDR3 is CASSQGVNEQFF. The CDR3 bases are TGCGCCAGCAGCCAGGGGGTCAATGAGCAGTTCTTC.

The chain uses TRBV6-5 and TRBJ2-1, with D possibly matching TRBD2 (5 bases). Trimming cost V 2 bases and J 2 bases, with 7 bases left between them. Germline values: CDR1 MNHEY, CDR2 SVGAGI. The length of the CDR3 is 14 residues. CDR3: CASSYRGTYNEQFF. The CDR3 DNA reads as TGTGCCAGCAGTTACCGAGGGACCTACAATGAGCAGTTCTTC.

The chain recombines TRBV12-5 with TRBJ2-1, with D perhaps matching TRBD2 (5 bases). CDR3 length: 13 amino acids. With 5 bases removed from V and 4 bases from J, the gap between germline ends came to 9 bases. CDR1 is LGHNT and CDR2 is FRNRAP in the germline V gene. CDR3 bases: TGTGCTAGTGGTATGGACTTATACAATGAGCAGTTCTTC. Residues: CASGMDLYNEQFF.

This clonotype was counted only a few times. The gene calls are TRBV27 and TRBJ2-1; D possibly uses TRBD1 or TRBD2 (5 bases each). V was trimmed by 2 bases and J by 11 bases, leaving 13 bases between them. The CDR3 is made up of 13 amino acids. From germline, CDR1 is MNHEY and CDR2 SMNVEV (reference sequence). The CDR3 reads CASSLGGFLKQFF. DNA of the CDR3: TGTGCCAGCAGTTTAGGGGGATTCTTGAAGCAGTTCTTC.

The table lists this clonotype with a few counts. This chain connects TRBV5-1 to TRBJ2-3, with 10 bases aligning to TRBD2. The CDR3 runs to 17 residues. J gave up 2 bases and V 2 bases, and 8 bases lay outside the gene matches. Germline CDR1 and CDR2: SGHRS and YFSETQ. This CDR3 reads CASSLSRTSGYTDTQYF. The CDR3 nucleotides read TGCGCCAGCAGCTTATCCCGGACTAGCGGTTACACAGATACGCAGTATTTT.

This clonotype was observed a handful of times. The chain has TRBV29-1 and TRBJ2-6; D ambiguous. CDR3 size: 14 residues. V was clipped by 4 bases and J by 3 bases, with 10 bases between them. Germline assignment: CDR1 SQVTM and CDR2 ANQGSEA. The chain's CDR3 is CSVVKGGGANVLTF. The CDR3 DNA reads TGCAGCGTTGTAAAGGGCGGTGGGGCCAACGTCCTGACTTTC.

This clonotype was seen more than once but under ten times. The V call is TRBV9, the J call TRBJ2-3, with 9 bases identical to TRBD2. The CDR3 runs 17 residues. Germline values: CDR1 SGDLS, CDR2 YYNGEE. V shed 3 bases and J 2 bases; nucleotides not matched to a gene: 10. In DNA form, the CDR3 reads TGTGCCAGCAGCGGTCCGGGACTAGCCGTCTTCACAGATACGCAGTATTTT. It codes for CASSGPGLAVFTDTQYF.

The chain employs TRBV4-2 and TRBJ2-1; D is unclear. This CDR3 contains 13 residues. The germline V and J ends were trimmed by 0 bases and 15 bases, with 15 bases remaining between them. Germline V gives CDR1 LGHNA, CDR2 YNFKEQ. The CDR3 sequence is CASSQDLGSYSFF. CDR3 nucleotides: TGTGCCAGCAGCCAAGATCTGGGGTCCTACTCGTTCTTC.

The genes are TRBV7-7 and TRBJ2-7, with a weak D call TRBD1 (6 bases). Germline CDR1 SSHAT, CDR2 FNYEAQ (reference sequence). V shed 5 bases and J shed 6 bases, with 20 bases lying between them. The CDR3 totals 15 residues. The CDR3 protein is CASSPDLTEGGEQYF. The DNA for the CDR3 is TGTGCCAGCAGCCCGGACCTAACAGAAGGGGGCGAGCAGTACTTC.

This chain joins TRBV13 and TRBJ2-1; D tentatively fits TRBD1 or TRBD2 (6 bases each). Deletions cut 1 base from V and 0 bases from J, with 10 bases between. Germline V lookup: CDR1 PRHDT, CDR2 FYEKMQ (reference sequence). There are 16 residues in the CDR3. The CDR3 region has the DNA TGTGCCAGCAGCTTAGTGGAGGGGGACTCCTACAATGAGCAGTTCTTC. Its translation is CASSLVEGDSYNEQFF.

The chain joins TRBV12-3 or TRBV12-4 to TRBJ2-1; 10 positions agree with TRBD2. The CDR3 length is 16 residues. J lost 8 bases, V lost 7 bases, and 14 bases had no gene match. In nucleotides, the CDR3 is TGTGCCAGCATACAAGGCAGCGGGGGGGCCCAGGATGAGCAGTTCTTC. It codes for CASIQGSGGAQDEQFF.

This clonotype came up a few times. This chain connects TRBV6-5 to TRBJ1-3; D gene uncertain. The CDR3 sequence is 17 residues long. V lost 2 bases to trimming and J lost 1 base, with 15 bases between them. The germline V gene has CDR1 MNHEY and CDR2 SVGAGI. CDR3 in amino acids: CASSYESGYPSGNTIYF. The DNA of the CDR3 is TGTGCCAGCAGTTACGAGAGCGGGTATCCTTCTGGAAACACCATATATTTT.

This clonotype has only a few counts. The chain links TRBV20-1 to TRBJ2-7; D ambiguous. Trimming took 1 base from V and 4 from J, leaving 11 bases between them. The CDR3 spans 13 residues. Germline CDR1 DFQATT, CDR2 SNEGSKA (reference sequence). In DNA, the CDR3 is TGCAGTGCTAGAGGAGTCGACACATACGAGCAGTACTTC. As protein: CSARGVDTYEQYF.